A selection of T cell receptor beta chains follows, all from one sample in a study of response to subunit inactivated influenza vaccine. Using its own MiXCR run on the RT-PCR reads, TCRdb lists one record per CDR3 protein. The sample lists 500,000 to 600,000 distinct CDR3 sequences; about an eighth were seen once. The specimen was PBMCs from blood, collected on the day of vaccination. These TCRs come from a man aged 45-60 years who received an inactivated influenza vaccine. Each CDR3 is given without its conserved first and last residue. Each record gives: V gene, J gene, clone size, D gene, CDR3 protein. D genes are given only for firm matches. Some rows mark clone size as missing; the rest say once, few, many or name a class of expanded clone.

>TRBV9|TRBJ1-2|-|-
ASSVGRSANYGYT
>TRBV7-2|TRBJ1-5|many|-
ASSLGRSSNQPQH
>TRBV11-1|TRBJ2-7|few|-
ASSRPNSYEQY
>TRBV20-1|TRBJ2-1|-|TRBD2
SARDLLAALAEQF
>TRBV11-2|TRBJ2-1|-|TRBD2
ASRSYAGRGNEQF
>TRBV20-1|TRBJ2-1|many|-
SARPRHNSYNEQF
>TRBV5-1|TRBJ2-7|many|TRBD1
ASRPPGQGVHSYEQY
>TRBV27|TRBJ2-7|few|-
ASSPGGGYSYEQY
>TRBV29-1|TRBJ1-6|few|TRBD1
SARQGSVNSPLH
>TRBV7-8|TRBJ2-1|-|-
ASSTLGNNEQF
>TRBV18|TRBJ2-1|-|TRBD2
ASSPPGRIGYNEQF
>TRBV7-2|TRBJ2-7|few|TRBD1
ASSLWDSRGSEQY
>TRBV9|TRBJ2-7|-|-
ASSGQDLNVEQY
>TRBV6-2/TRBV6-3|TRBJ1-5|-|-
ASSYGGPQH
>TRBV18|TRBJ2-5|many|-
ASSPSGRETQY
>TRBV25-1|TRBJ2-7|-|TRBD2
ASSEGTSGFYEQY
>TRBV12-3/TRBV12-4|TRBJ2-1|-|-
ASLIGGGRDEQF
>TRBV28|TRBJ2-6|-|-
ASSWTTGANVLT
>TRBV10-3|TRBJ2-1|few|TRBD2
AISLAGGDEQF
>TRBV12-3/TRBV12-4|TRBJ2-5|many|-
ASSFVGETQY
>TRBV21-1|TRBJ1-2|-|-
ASSKHQAGGDYGYT
>TRBV6-5|TRBJ1-4|-|-
ASSYSRCEKLF
>TRBV12-3/TRBV12-4|TRBJ2-7|-|-
ASRFSYYEQY
>TRBV9|TRBJ2-2|few|-
ASSGRRGDGELF
>TRBV29-1|TRBJ1-2|few|-
SVELRGSGYT
>TRBV7-2|TRBJ2-5|many|-
ASSLGVGETQY
>TRBV28|TRBJ2-3|-|-
ASSPETGVTDTQY
>TRBV28|TRBJ1-5|-|TRBD1
ASSGDRGRENQPQH
>TRBV20-1|TRBJ2-2|few|-
SASGTRGTGELF
>TRBV27|TRBJ2-3|few|-
ASSLRHTDTQY
>TRBV3-1|TRBJ2-2|-|TRBD1
ASSVTGTGSLTGELF
>TRBV5-1|TRBJ1-6|-|-
ASSSTAGGNSPLH
>TRBV4-3|TRBJ2-1|few|TRBD2
ASSQEGGLTPIEQF
>TRBV19|TRBJ2-7|-|TRBD2
ASSLVAGVTNSYEQY
>TRBV12-3/TRBV12-4|TRBJ2-7|-|TRBD1
ASSLALSGTGYYEQY
>TRBV18|TRBJ2-6|-|-
ASSPPRGAGANVLT
>TRBV10-3|TRBJ2-1|many|TRBD2
AISEGTSGIEDEQF
>TRBV2|TRBJ2-5|-|-
ASSDRPGVETQY
>TRBV5-5|TRBJ1-3|few|-
ASSLVRTNSGNTIY
>TRBV12-3/TRBV12-4|TRBJ2-1|many|-
ASTPGGGGPYNEQF
>TRBV27|TRBJ1-2|few|-
ATGSPGNYGYT
>TRBV12-3/TRBV12-4|TRBJ1-1|-|-
ASTPSGRGTEAF
>TRBV5-1|TRBJ2-7|-|TRBD2
ASSQRLGEGSYEQY
>TRBV4-3|TRBJ2-1|few|TRBD2
ASRAPVGLAGASSYNEQF
>TRBV27|TRBJ2-7|few|TRBD1
ASSLQRQGVYEQY
>TRBV5-1|TRBJ2-1|many|-
ASSITGTIGEQF
>TRBV7-2|TRBJ1-5|-|-
ASSLMGTGNNQPQH
>TRBV7-8|TRBJ2-5|few|TRBD2
ASSKLNLGTSGKETQY
>TRBV6-6|TRBJ2-7|few|-
ASSYRAWYEQY